This T cell receptor (beta chain) was obtained from a study of T-cell reconstitution after alpha-beta-depleted transplantation in children. The CDR3 spans 15 residues. The V and J ends lost 0 bases and 3 bases respectively, with 8 bases between them. CDR1 and CDR2 (germline): SGHVS, FQNEAQ. Ten or more counts support this clonotype. Construction of the TCRbeta library involved unique molecular identifiers. Each CDR3 protein is one row after TCRdb ran MiXCR on the PCR reads. The repertoire includes 60,000 to 70,000 distinct CDR3 sequences, roughly 4.9% of them detected once, and around 18% sits in the top ten.

The source material was PBMCs, mostly from graft donor cells, sampled 180 days after TCRalphabeta/CD19-depleted stem cell transplant. This chain links TRBV7-8 with TRBJ2-2; unclear D gene. This clonotype was obtained from a boy younger than two who had a stem cell transplant for acute myeloid leukemia, so the T cells may come from the graft donor. The CDR3 nucleotides are TGTGCCAGCAGCTTAGCGGTCTCTCACACCGGGGAGCTGTTTTTT. It yields the protein CASSLAVSHTGELFF.